Shown below are 32 T cell receptor beta chains from a single sample sequenced in a study of shared clonotypes between healthy human individuals (dated by TCRdb to about 2020). Receptor libraries were prepared by the immunoSEQ multiplex PCR assay. As stored in TCRdb, this immuneACCESS dataset retains in-frame rearrangements with V and J assigned. A fraction of the clones does not appear; measured against another copy, unresolved V genes explain less than half of the discrepancy, and the remainder lacks a known reason. This sample has 400,000 to 600,000 clones in its table, and more than 75% of those were observed once. The ten largest clones take up less than 15% of the sample. The sample taken for sequencing was PBMCs. The receptors here all came from a woman in her forties in good health. Some clones in this sample may be carry-over from other donors' samples.

As for this clone: A far larger clone is off by one base, so a read error is likely. Other DNA sequences in the same sample also yield this CDR3. The gene calls are TRBV5-3 and TRBJ1-5, with D unclear. TRBV5-3 is an ORF, with its function uncertain. The CDR3 contains 13 residues. Between the trimmed V and J ends, which lost 0 bases and 7 bases, there was a span of 8 bases. The CDR3 reads CARSLAQNQPQHF. Written as DNA, the CDR3 is TGTGCCAGAAGCTTGGCGCAAAACCAGCCCCAGCATTTT.

The gene calls are TRBV28 and TRBJ1-2, with D unclear. The V end was cut by 4 bases, the J end by 4 bases, with 10 bases between. The CDR3 spans 13 residues. CDR1 and CDR2 (germline): MDHEN, SYDVKM. CDR3 amino acids: CASSSPFAYGYTF. The CDR3 coding sequence is TGTGCCAGCAGTTCACCCTTCGCCTATGGCTACACCTTC.

V and J are TRBV5-4 and TRBJ2-6; 10 bases map to TRBD1. The J segment lost 0 bases and the V segment lost 4 bases, leaving 4 bases of the junction unmatched. The CDR3 spans 17 residues. Looked up from germline, CDR1 is SGHNT and CDR2 is YYREEE (reference sequence). The CDR3 bases are TGTGCCAGCAGCCTCGACAGGGGGCTCTCTGGGGCCAACGTCCTGACTTTC. This sequence encodes CASSLDRGLSGANVLTF.

This rearrangement joins TRBV13 to TRBJ2-3; 7 bases align to TRBD1. V lost 10 bases to trimming and J lost 5 bases; unmatched junction nucleotides: 6. Germline V gene sequence: CDR1 PRHDT, CDR2 FYEKMQ (reference sequence). The CDR3 has 12 amino acids. As DNA, the CDR3 is TGTGCCACCGCACAGGGGCAAGATACGCAGTATTTT. It is translated as CATAQGQDTQYF.

This chain connects TRBV7-8 to TRBJ2-7; D may match TRBD1 or TRBD2 (6 bases each). Trimming shortened V by 1 base and J by 0 bases, and 10 bases separated the two germline ends. CDR3 length: 15 amino acids. From germline, CDR1 is SGHVS and CDR2 FQNEAQ. The CDR3 DNA reads TGTGCCAGCAGCTTAGTGCGGGACAACTCCTACGAGCAGTACTTC. Its translation is CASSLVRDNSYEQYF.

The V and J genes are TRBV7-9 and TRBJ1-1, with 10 bases identical to TRBD1. Per germline, CDR1 SEHNR and CDR2 FQNEAQ (reference sequence). Unmatched junction bases numbered 10, after V lost 5 bases and J lost 4 bases. CDR3 length: 16 amino acids. The CDR3 sequence is CASSKGTGEWGTEAFF. In DNA, the CDR3 is TGTGCCAGCAGCAAAGGGACAGGGGAATGGGGCACTGAAGCTTTCTTT.

Comment on this clone: At one of its ends the junction is not consistent with the germline gene, which may arise from a read error. The CDR3 nucleotides read TGTACCAGCAGCCCGCCGGGCGTCAGGGGTAATGAGCAGTTCTTC. This encodes CTSSPPGVRGNEQFF. V is TRBV4-2 and J is TRBJ2-1; possible D gene TRBD1, 6 bases. Germline-derived CDR1 and CDR2 are LGHNA and YNFKEQ. CDR3 length: 15 amino acids.

The rearrangement links TRBV28 to TRBJ2-3, with D unresolved. Germline CDR1 MDHEN, CDR2 SYDVKM. CDR3 length: 13 amino acids. Trimming took 5 bases from V and 4 from J, leaving 10 bases between them. This chain's CDR3 is CASSPHGPDTQYF. Here the CDR3 DNA reads TGTGCCAGCAGTCCTCACGGTCCAGATACGCAGTATTTT.

J is TRBJ2-1 and V is TRBV27; D is perhaps TRBD1 (5 bases). V was pared by 2 bases and J by 8 bases, with 7 bases between. The CDR3 totals 12 residues. Germline V gives CDR1 MNHEY, CDR2 SMNVEV (reference sequence). CDR3 DNA: TGTGCCAGCAGTTTACAGGGTTATGAGCAGTTCTTC. Encoded protein: CASSLQGYEQFF.

This clone was counted between two and nine times. V and J are TRBV27 and TRBJ2-5; D is perhaps TRBD1 or TRBD2 (5 bases each). The end of the DNA is better explained by TRBJ2-7, so the J call may be wrong. The CDR3 consists of 15 residues. Germline-derived CDR1 and CDR2 are MNHEY and SMNVEV (reference sequence). CDR3 sequence reads: CASSLSYSGGNEQYF. Written as DNA, the CDR3 is TGTGCCAGCAGTTTATCCTATTCTGGGGGAAACGAGCAGTACTTC.

This rearrangement joins TRBV6-6 to TRBJ2-7, with D possibly matching TRBD1 (5 bases). Germline assignment: CDR1 MNHNY and CDR2 SVGAGI (reference sequence). The CDR3 runs 11 residues. V was cut by 8 bases and J by 3 bases, with 8 bases left in between. The CDR3 region has the DNA TGTGCCAGCGGGCAGGGCTACGAGCAGTACTTC. Translated, it gives CASGQGYEQYF.

This clone showed up just a few times. The V gene is TRBV5-1, the J gene TRBJ1-1; no reliable D call. Germline values: CDR1 SGHRS, CDR2 YFSETQ. This CDR3 is 13 amino acids long. Trimming pared 3 bases from V and 4 bases from J, leaving 10 bases between. The CDR3 DNA sequence: TGCGCCAGCAGCTCCCAACTCGGCACTGAAGCTTTCTTT. This encodes CASSSQLGTEAFF.

This clone was observed once. V and J are TRBV7-2 and TRBJ2-2; 8 bases are a match to TRBD1. The junction had 8 bases not matched to a gene; V was cut back by 5 bases and J by 6 bases. Germline V gene data show CDR1 as SGHTA and CDR2 as FQGNSA. The CDR3 runs to 15 residues. In nucleotides, the CDR3 is TGTGCCAGCAGCCTAGGACAGGGTATATCCGGGGAGCTGTTTTTT. It translates to CASSLGQGISGELFF.

J is TRBJ1-2 and V is TRBV6-1; D unresolved. V lost 5 bases and J 8 bases, leaving 15 bases between the germline ends. CDR3 length equals 13 residues. Per the germline V gene, CDR1 is MNHNS and CDR2 is SASEGT. The DNA of the CDR3 is TGTGCCAGCAGTTTGGACGGCGTCCTGGGCTACACCTTC. This sequence encodes CASSLDGVLGYTF.

V gene TRBV12-5 combines with J gene TRBJ2-5, with D hard to call. Trimming cost V 7 bases and J 5 bases, with 14 bases left between them. Per the germline V gene, CDR1 is LGHNT and CDR2 is FRNRAP. The CDR3 sequence is 13 residues long. CDR3 region: CASARGALETQYF. The CDR3 DNA sequence: TGTGCTAGTGCCCGAGGAGCGCTGGAGACCCAGTACTTC. Drawing the rest from reference TRBV12-5 and TRBJ2-5, the complete variable domain is DARVTQTPRHKVTEMGQEVTMRCQPILGHNTVFWYRQTMMQGLELLAYFRNRAPLDDSGMPKDRFSAEMPDATLATLKIQPSEPRDSAVYFCASARGALETQYFGPGTRLLVL.

Only a few counts were recorded for this clone. The chain couples TRBV6-5 to TRBJ2-2, with D perhaps TRBD1 (5 bases). V lost 5 bases, J lost 5 bases, and 9 bases lay in between. The CDR3 consists of 13 residues. The germline CDR1 and CDR2 sequences are MNHEY and SVGAGI. CDR3 amino acids: CASSQRQTGELFF. DNA for the CDR3: TGTGCCAGCAGTCAACGACAGACCGGGGAGCTGTTTTTT.

The genes are TRBV7-6 and TRBJ2-7, with 9 bases aligning to TRBD1. The germline V gene encodes CDR1 SGHVS and CDR2 FNYEAQ. There are 14 residues in the CDR3. With 7 bases clipped from V and 4 bases from J, the junction kept 8 bases outside the gene matches. For the CDR3, the DNA is TGTGCCAGCATGAGGGACAGGGTAGGTTACGAGCAGTACTTC. This codes for CASMRDRVGYEQYF.

The rearrangement joins TRBV11-1 to TRBJ1-2; tentatively, D is TRBD1 (5 bases). The CDR3 extends over 13 amino acids. The V end was cut by 5 bases, the J end by 4 bases, with 11 bases between. The germline V gene has CDR1 SGHAT and CDR2 FQDESV (reference sequence). The CDR3 DNA reads TGTGCCAGCAGCCCCCAAGGGACCTATGGCTACACCTTC. Its protein product is CASSPQGTYGYTF.

V and J are TRBV11-3 and TRBJ2-2; 7 nucleotides agree with TRBD1. The CDR3 totals 16 residues. Germline CDR1 and CDR2: SGHNT and YENEEA. Trimming cost V 5 bases and J 0 bases; bases outside gene matches: 6. The CDR3 DNA reads TGTGCCAGCAGCCCTGGGACAGTGACGAACACCGGGGAGCTGTTTTTT. Translating it yields CASSPGTVTNTGELFF.

This chain links TRBV19 with TRBJ1-5, with unresolved D. The V gene lost 5 bases and the J gene lost 6 bases, with 17 bases spanning the gap. This CDR3 comprises 15 residues. CDR1 is LNHDA, CDR2 SQIVND, per germline (reference sequence). The CDR3 protein is CASSLGPSWGQPQHF. The DNA for the CDR3 is TGTGCCAGTAGTTTGGGCCCCTCTTGGGGTCAGCCCCAGCATTTT.

Ten or more counts support this clone. The rearrangement uses TRBV7-3 and TRBJ1-1; 10 positions match TRBD1. Unmatched junction bases numbered 20, after V lost 5 bases and J lost 11 bases. The germline V gene has CDR1 SGHTA and CDR2 FQGTGA. The length of the CDR3 is 17 residues. CDR3 amino acids: CASSPIYPYGTGVVAFF. The CDR3 DNA sequence: TGTGCCAGCAGCCCAATCTACCCCTACGGGACAGGGGTCGTGGCTTTCTTT.

V usage is TRBV29-1 and J usage is TRBJ2-5; TRBD2 matches 8 bases. The J call may be wrong; the DNA end is better matched by TRBJ2-7. CDR1 is SQVTM and CDR2 is ANQGSEA in the germline V gene. The CDR3 length is 15 residues. The CDR3 nucleotides are TGCAGCGTTGTGCATGGTTCCGGGAGGGCCGGCGAGCAGTACTTC. It translates to CSVVHGSGRAGEQYF.

Many counts were recorded for this clone. Other DNA sequences in the sample encode the same CDR3. V gene TRBV10-3 combines with J gene TRBJ2-5; 9 bases are a match to TRBD2. The CDR3 has 15 residues. Trimming at V came to 4 bases and at J to 5 bases, leaving 8 bases not matched to a gene. Germline V gives CDR1 ENHRY, CDR2 SYGVKD. The CDR3 DNA is TGTGCCATCAGTGGGGGGCTAGCGGGACGGGAGACCCAGTACTTC. Protein sequence: CAISGGLAGRETQYF.

The chain is built from TRBV19 and TRBJ1-5; D ambiguous. The CDR3 has 15 residues. In germline, CDR1 is LNHDA, CDR2 SQIVND (reference sequence). V was cut by 4 bases and J by 2 bases, with 12 bases left in between. This CDR3 reads CASSTNPGGNQPQHF. For the CDR3, the DNA is TGTGCCAGTAGTACTAACCCGGGAGGCAATCAGCCCCAGCATTTT.

About this clone itself: Sequence at one end of the junction differs from germline and may be a read error. The chain combines TRBV7-9 with TRBJ2-7, with D possibly being TRBD1 (5 bases). CDR1 SEHNR and CDR2 FQNEAQ come from the germline V gene (reference sequence). CDR3 length equals 13 residues. The CDR3 reads CASSLADSVVRRF. The CDR3 region has the DNA TGTGCCAGCAGCTTAGCAGACAGTGTGGTGAGGCGCTTC.

This rearrangement joins TRBV14 to TRBJ2-5; D uncertain. The J call may be in error: the DNA end matches TRBJ2-7 better. The germline V gene encodes CDR1 SGHDN and CDR2 FVKESK. The CDR3 length is 13 residues. This CDR3 is CASSQGRAYEQYF. The CDR3 region has the DNA TGTGCCAGCAGCCAAGGACGGGCCTACGAGCAGTACTTC.

CDR3 coding DNA: TGTGCCAGCAGTGAGGACCCTGGCGGGGAGCAGTACTTC. Its translation is CASSEDPGGEQYF. The chain is built from TRBV2 and TRBJ2-7; D is possibly TRBD2 (5 bases). The germline V gene has CDR1 SNHLY and CDR2 FYNNEI. Deletions cut 3 bases from V and 7 bases from J, with 13 bases between. CDR3 length: 13 amino acids.

The chain couples TRBV9 to TRBJ2-5; 16 positions agree with TRBD2. Germline CDR1 is SGDLS and CDR2 is YYNGEE. With V trimmed by 3 bases and J by 5 bases, 4 bases remained unmatched. The CDR3 is 16 amino acids. The CDR3 loop is CASSERGLAGGETQYF. The CDR3, as DNA: TGTGCCAGCAGCGAGAGGGGACTAGCGGGAGGGGAGACCCAGTACTTC. Full variable domain (outside the CDR3, taken from reference TRBV9 and TRBJ2-5): DSGVTQTPKHLITATGQRVTLRCSPRSGDLSVYWYQQSLDQGLQFLIQYYNGEERAKGNILERFSAQQFPDLHSELNLSSLELGDSALYFCASSERGLAGGETQYFGPGTRLLVL.

This chain links TRBV11-3 with TRBJ2-7, with D perhaps TRBD1 or TRBD2 (6 bases each). Per the germline V gene, CDR1 is SGHNT and CDR2 is YENEEA. Trimming removed 5 bases from V and 3 bases from J, with 20 bases in between. The CDR3 is made up of 16 amino acids. The CDR3 nucleotides are TGTGCCAGCAGCCCGGGGGACACCCGAGGTCTCTACGAGCAGTACTTC. Translation gives CASSPGDTRGLYEQYF.

V usage is TRBV6-1 and J usage is TRBJ2-7; D ambiguous. Per germline, CDR1 MNHNS and CDR2 SASEGT. This CDR3 contains 14 residues. V was shortened by 1 base and J by 2 bases, with 9 bases between the two germline ends. This CDR3 is CASSEGHQPYEQYF. For the CDR3, the DNA is TGTGCCAGCAGTGAAGGGCACCAGCCCTACGAGCAGTACTTC.

The V and J genes are TRBV11-3 and TRBJ2-3; the D gene is possibly TRBD2 (6 bases). V lost 0 bases and J 6 bases, leaving 10 bases between the germline ends. Germline V gene sequence: CDR1 SGHNT, CDR2 YENEEA. The CDR3 has 14 residues. CDR3 in amino acids: CASSLDGRTDTQYF. In DNA form, the CDR3 reads TGTGCCAGCAGCTTAGATGGGAGGACGGATACGCAGTATTTT.

The chain employs TRBV11-3 and TRBJ2-7, with a tentative D call TRBD1 (6 bases). The CDR3 has 14 amino acids. The germline CDR1 and CDR2 sequences are SGHNT and YENEEA. Trimming took off 1 base at V and 1 base at J, with 8 bases between the two ends. In DNA form, the CDR3 reads TGTGCCAGCAGCTTAGGGGGGCAGTCCTACGAGCAGTACTTC. Translated, it gives CASSLGGQSYEQYF.